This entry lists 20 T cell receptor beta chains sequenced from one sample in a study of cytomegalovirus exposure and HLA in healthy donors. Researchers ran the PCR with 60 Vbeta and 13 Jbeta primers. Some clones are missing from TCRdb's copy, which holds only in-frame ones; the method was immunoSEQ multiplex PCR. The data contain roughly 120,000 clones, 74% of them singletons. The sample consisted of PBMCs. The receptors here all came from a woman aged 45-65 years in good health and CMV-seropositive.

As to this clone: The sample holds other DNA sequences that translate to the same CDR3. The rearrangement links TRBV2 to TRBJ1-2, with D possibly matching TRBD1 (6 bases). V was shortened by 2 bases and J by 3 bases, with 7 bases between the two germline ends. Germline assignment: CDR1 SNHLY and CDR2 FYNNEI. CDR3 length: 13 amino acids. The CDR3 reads CASSESGDYGYTF. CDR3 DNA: TGTGCCAGCAGTGAATCAGGGGACTATGGCTACACCTTC.

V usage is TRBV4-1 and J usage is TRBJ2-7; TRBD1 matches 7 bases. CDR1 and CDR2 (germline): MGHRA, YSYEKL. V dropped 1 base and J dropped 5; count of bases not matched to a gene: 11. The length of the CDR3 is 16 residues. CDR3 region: CASSQAWSGGSHEQYF. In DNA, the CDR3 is TGCGCCAGCAGCCAAGCCTGGTCAGGGGGTTCCCACGAGCAGTACTTC.

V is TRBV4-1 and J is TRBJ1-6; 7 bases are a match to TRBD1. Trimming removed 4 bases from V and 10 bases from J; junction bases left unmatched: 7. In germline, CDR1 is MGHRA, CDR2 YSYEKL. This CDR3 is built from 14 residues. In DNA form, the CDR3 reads TGCGCCAGCAGCCCAAACAGGGGATACTCACCCCTCCACTTT. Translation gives CASSPNRGYSPLHF.

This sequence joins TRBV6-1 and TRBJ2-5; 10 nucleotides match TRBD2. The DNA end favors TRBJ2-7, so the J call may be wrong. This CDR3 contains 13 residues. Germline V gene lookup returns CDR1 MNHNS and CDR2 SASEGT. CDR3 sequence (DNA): TGTGCCAGCACGCGGACTAGCGGCTACGAGCAGTACTTC. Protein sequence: CASTRTSGYEQYF.

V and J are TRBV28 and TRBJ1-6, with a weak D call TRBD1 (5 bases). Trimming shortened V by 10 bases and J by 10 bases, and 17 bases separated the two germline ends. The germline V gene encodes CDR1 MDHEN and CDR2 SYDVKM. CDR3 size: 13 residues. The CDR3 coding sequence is TGTGCCACCGAGGAAGGGGTCAGATCACCCCTCCACTTT. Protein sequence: CATEEGVRSPLHF.

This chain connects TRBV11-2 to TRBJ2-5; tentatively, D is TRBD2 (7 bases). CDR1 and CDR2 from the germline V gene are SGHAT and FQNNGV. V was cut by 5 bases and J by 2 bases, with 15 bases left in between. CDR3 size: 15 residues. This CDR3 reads CASSIVGGAQETQYF. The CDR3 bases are TGTGCCAGCAGCATTGTGGGGGGGGCGCAAGAGACCCAGTACTTC.

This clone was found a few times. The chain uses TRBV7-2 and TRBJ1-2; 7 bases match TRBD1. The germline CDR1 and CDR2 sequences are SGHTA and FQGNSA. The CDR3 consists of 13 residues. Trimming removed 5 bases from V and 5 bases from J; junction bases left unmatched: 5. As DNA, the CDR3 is TGTGCCAGCAGCCCAGGGGGAAGGTATGGCTACACCTTC. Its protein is CASSPGGRYGYTF.

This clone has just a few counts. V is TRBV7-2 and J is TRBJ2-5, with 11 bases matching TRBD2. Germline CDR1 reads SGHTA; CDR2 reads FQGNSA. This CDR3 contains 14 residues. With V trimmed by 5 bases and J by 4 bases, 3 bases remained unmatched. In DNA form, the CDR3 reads TGTGCCAGCAGCCCTAGCGGGGGGCGAGAGACCCAGTACTTC. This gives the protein CASSPSGGRETQYF.

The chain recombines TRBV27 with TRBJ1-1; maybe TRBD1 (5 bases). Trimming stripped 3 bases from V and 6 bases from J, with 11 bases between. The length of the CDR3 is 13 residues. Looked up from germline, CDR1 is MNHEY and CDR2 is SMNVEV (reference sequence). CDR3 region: CASSFASGPEAFF. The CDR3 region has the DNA TGTGCCAGCAGTTTTGCTTCAGGGCCTGAAGCTTTCTTT.

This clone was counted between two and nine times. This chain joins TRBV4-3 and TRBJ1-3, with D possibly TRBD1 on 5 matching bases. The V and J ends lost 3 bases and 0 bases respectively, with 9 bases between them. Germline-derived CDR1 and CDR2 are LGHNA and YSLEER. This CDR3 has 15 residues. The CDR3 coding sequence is TGCGCCAGCAGCCACGACAGAAGCTCTGGAAACACCATATATTTT. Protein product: CASSHDRSSGNTIYF.

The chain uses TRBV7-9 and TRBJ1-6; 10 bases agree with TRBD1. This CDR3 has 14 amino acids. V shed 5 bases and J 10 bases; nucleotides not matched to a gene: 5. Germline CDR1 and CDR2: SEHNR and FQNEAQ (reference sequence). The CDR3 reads CASSPGTGASPLHF. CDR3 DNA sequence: TGTGCCAGCAGCCCAGGGACAGGGGCCTCACCCCTCCACTTT.

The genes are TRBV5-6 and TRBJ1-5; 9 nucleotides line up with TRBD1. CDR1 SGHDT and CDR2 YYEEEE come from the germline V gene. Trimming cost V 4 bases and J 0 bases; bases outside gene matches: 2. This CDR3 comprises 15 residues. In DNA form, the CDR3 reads TGTGCCAGCAGCGGACAGGGGTATAGCAATCAGCCCCAGCATTTT. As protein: CASSGQGYSNQPQHF. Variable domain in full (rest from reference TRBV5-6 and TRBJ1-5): DAGVTQSPTHLIKTRGQQVTLRCSPKSGHDTVSWYQQALGQGPQFIFQYYEEEERQRGNFPDRFSGHQFPNYSSELNVNALLLGDSALYLCASSGQGYSNQPQHFGDGTRLSIL.

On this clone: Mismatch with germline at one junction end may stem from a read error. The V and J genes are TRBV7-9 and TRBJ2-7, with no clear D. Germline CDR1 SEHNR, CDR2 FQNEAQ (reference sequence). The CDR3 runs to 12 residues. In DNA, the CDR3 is TGTTCCAGCAGCTCCGAGAGCTACGAGCAGTACTTC. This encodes CSSSSESYEQYF.

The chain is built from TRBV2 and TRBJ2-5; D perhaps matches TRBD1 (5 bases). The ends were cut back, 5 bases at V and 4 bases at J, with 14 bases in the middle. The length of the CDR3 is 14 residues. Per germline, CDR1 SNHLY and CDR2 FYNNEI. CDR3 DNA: TGTGCCAGCAGTATCGTGGGGCCAAGAGAGACCCAGTACTTC. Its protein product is CASSIVGPRETQYF.

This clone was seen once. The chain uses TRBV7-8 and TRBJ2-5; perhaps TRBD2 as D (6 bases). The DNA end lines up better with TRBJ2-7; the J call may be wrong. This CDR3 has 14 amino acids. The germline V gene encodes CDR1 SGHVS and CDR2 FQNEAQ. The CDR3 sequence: CASSLAGGTYEQYF. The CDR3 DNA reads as TGTGCCAGCAGCTTAGCGGGGGGTACCTACGAGCAGTACTTC.

CDR3: CASSLSGGVGTDTQYF. The CDR3 DNA sequence: TGTGCCAGCAGTTTATCAGGGGGGGTGGGCACAGATACGCAGTATTTT. The gene calls are TRBV27 and TRBJ2-3; D is possibly TRBD2 (7 bases). The V gene's germline CDR1 is MNHEY and CDR2 SMNVEV (reference sequence). The CDR3 runs 16 residues. V lost 0 bases and J 1 base, leaving 11 bases between the germline ends.

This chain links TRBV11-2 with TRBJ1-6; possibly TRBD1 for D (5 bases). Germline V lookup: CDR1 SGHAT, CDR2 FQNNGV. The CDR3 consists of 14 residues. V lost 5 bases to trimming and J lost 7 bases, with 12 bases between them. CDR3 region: CASSQGYTNSPLHF. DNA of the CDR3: TGTGCCAGCAGCCAGGGATACACAAATTCACCCCTCCACTTT.

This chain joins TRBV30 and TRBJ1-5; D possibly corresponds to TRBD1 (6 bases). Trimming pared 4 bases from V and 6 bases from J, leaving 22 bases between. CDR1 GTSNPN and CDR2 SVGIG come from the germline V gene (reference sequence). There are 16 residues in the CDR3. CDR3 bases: TGTGCCTGGAAGGGGCGGGGGCCCCAGAGAAGTCAGCCCCAGCATTTT. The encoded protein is CAWKGRGPQRSQPQHF.

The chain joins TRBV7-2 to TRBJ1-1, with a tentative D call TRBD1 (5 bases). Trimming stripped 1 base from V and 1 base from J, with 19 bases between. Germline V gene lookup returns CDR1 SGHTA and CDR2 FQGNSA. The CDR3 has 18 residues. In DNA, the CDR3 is TGTGCCAGCAGCTTAGGGATCCCCTTGTGGGGCCGGAACACTGAAGCTTTCTTT. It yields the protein CASSLGIPLWGRNTEAFF.

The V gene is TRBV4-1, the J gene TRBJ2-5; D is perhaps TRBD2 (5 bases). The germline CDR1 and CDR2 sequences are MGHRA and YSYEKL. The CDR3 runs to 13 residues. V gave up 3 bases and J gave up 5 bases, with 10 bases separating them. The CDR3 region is CASSQWRRETQYF. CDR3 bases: TGCGCCAGCAGCCAGTGGAGGCGGGAGACCCAGTACTTC.